Below are 26 T cell receptor beta chains sequenced from a single sample in a study of response to subunit inactivated influenza vaccine. TCRdb recomputed calls from the RT-PCR reads with MiXCR, one row per CDR3 protein. The sample has over 400,000 distinct CDR3 sequences; about a tenth are singletons. Sequenced material: PBMCs from blood, taken roughly 45 days after vaccination. The source is a man over 45 who received an inactivated influenza vaccine.

This clonotype was seen a handful of times. The chain uses TRBV20-1 and TRBJ2-2; D is unresolved. The V end lost 3 bases, the J end lost 4 bases, and 9 bases lay between the germline ends. This CDR3 region has 13 residues. Germline lookup yields CDR1 DFQATT and CDR2 SNEGSKA (reference sequence). DNA for the CDR3: TGCAGTGCTAGGGCACAGTCCACCGGGGAGCTGTTTTTT. It is translated as CSARAQSTGELFF.

The chain links TRBV12-3 or TRBV12-4 to TRBJ2-3; 8 nucleotides agree with TRBD2. Trimming cost V 7 bases and J 1 base; bases outside gene matches: 13. The CDR3 contains 17 residues. Here the CDR3 reads CASNRLAGVRGTDTQYF. CDR3 DNA sequence: TGTGCCAGCAACAGGCTAGCGGGCGTTCGAGGCACAGATACGCAGTATTTT.

The table lists this clonotype with many counts. The J gene is TRBJ1-4, the V gene TRBV5-1; 7 bases agree with TRBD1. CDR1 and CDR2 from the germline V gene are SGHRS and YFSETQ. V was clipped by 4 bases and J by 0 bases; unmatched bases: 9. The CDR3 loop spans 17 amino acids. CDR3 protein: CASSRSRDSTTNEKLFF. Here the CDR3 DNA reads TGCGCCAGCAGCAGGTCACGGGACAGCACAACTAATGAAAAACTGTTTTTT.

This clonotype was recorded at least ten times. V is TRBV4-3 and J is TRBJ1-4; D might be TRBD1 (5 bases). V was clipped by 0 bases and J by 4 bases, with 9 bases between them. CDR1 LGHNA and CDR2 YSLEER come from the germline V gene. The CDR3 spans 15 residues. The CDR3 region is CASSQDARVNEKLFF. CDR3 in DNA: TGCGCCAGCAGCCAAGATGCCAGGGTTAATGAAAAACTGTTTTTT.

This clonotype showed up just a few times. This chain links TRBV7-2 with TRBJ2-5; D is perhaps TRBD2 (6 bases). Between the trimmed V and J ends, which lost 1 base and 5 bases, there was a span of 14 bases. The CDR3 length is 15 residues. The germline CDR1 and CDR2 sequences are SGHTA and FQGNSA. The DNA for the CDR3 is TGTGCCAGCAGCTTAGAGCGGGCCTTTGCGGAGACCCAGTACTTC. This translates into CASSLERAFAETQYF.

The genes are TRBV6-5 and TRBJ1-1; possible D gene TRBD1, 5 bases. Trimming removed 2 bases at V and 3 bases at J, with 13 bases between. CDR1 and CDR2 (germline): MNHEY, SVGAGI. This CDR3 has 15 amino acids. CDR3 amino acids: CASSYRGLWDTEAFF. CDR3 sequence (DNA): TGTGCCAGCAGTTACAGGGGTTTGTGGGACACTGAAGCTTTCTTT.

There are many counts of this clonotype. Being one base from a much bigger clone, this may be a read error. V usage is TRBV12-3 or TRBV12-4 and J usage is TRBJ2-7; D uncertain. This CDR3 spans 11 amino acids. For the CDR3, the DNA is TGTGCCAGCAGTCCCTCCCACGAGCAGTACTTC. Protein sequence: CASSPSHEQYF.

The rearrangement uses TRBV29-1 and TRBJ2-1, with 7 bases lining up with TRBD2. The trim removed 4 bases at V and 5 bases at J, leaving 8 bases unmatched. The CDR3 length is 14 residues. Germline-derived CDR1 and CDR2 are SQVTM and ANQGSEA. CDR3 nucleotide sequence: TGCAGCGTTGGTCCGGGACTACGGGACAATGAGCAGTTCTTC. This sequence encodes CSVGPGLRDNEQFF.

This clonotype has just a few counts. The chain employs TRBV6-6 and TRBJ1-2; perhaps TRBD1 as D (6 bases). Deletions cut 5 bases from V and 3 bases from J, with 10 bases between. CDR1 MNHNY and CDR2 SVGAGI come from the germline V gene (reference sequence). There are 13 residues in the CDR3. The CDR3: CASSQGTDYGYTF. CDR3 coding DNA: TGTGCCAGCAGTCAGGGGACGGACTATGGCTACACCTTC.

This clonotype was recorded many times. This chain connects TRBV7-9 to TRBJ2-3, with TRBD1 as a possible D gene (5 bases). This CDR3 has 14 amino acids. V was cut by 5 bases and J by 2 bases, with 11 bases left in between. Per the germline V gene, CDR1 is SEHNR and CDR2 is FQNEAQ (reference sequence). The CDR3 region is CASSLRADTDTQYF. In nucleotides, the CDR3 is TGTGCCAGCAGCCTCAGGGCAGACACAGATACGCAGTATTTT.

The chain uses TRBV2 and TRBJ2-2; 9 bases are a match to TRBD1. J gave up 3 bases and V 5 bases, and 4 bases lay outside the gene matches. Germline CDR1 reads SNHLY; CDR2 reads FYNNEI. This CDR3 is built from 15 residues. The CDR3 DNA reads TGTGCCAGCAGTACAGGGGGCGCATACACCGGGGAGCTGTTTTTT. It codes for CASSTGGAYTGELFF.

The chain employs TRBV9 and TRBJ2-1; 7 nucleotides align to TRBD1. V gave up 6 bases and J gave up 0 bases; unmatched junction bases: 9. There are 16 residues in the CDR3. Germline assignment: CDR1 SGDLS and CDR2 YYNGEE. The CDR3 DNA follows: TGTGCCAGCAACCCACAGGGGACGAGCTCCTACAATGAGCAGTTCTTC. Its translation: CASNPQGTSSYNEQFF.

This clonotype has just a few counts. The chain links TRBV20-1 to TRBJ2-7; possibly TRBD1 for D (5 bases). The CDR3 is 12 residues long. V was pared by 4 bases and J by 4 bases, with 11 bases between. The V gene's germline CDR1 is DFQATT and CDR2 SNEGSKA (reference sequence). CDR3 amino acids: CSATQTGYEQYF. CDR3 nucleotide sequence: TGCAGTGCTACCCAAACAGGTTACGAGCAGTACTTC.

This clonotype was seen many times. The chain uses TRBV5-1 and TRBJ1-1; perhaps TRBD1 as D (5 bases). The CDR3 is made up of 14 amino acids. Trimming pared 4 bases from V and 0 bases from J, leaving 10 bases between. Germline V gene data show CDR1 as SGHRS and CDR2 as YFSETQ. CDR3 nucleotides: TGCGCCAGCAGCCCGGGGGGAATGAACACTGAAGCTTTCTTT. Amino acids: CASSPGGMNTEAFF.

CDR3 coding DNA: TGCGCCAGCAGCCAAGAAATCAGCGGGAGGGCCCTAGATGAGCAGTTCTTC. This codes for CASSQEISGRALDEQFF. The V and J genes are TRBV4-1 and TRBJ2-1, with 10 bases identical to TRBD2. Per the germline V gene, CDR1 is MGHRA and CDR2 is YSYEKL. CDR3 size: 17 residues. Trimming cost V 0 bases and J 8 bases; bases outside gene matches: 10.

There are many counts of this clonotype. The chain joins TRBV7-2 to TRBJ2-7, with 7 positions matching TRBD1. Germline-derived CDR1 and CDR2 are SGHTA and FQGNSA. The CDR3 has 14 residues. The junction had 8 bases not matched to a gene; V was cut back by 5 bases and J by 4 bases. The CDR3 nucleotides read TGTGCCAGCAGCAAGGACAGGTGGGCTTACGAGCAGTACTTC. Its protein is CASSKDRWAYEQYF.

This clonotype came up a few times. V usage is TRBV29-1 and J usage is TRBJ2-2; no clear D gene. Germline CDR1 reads SQVTM; CDR2 reads ANQGSEA. V lost 5 bases and J 3 bases, leaving 13 bases between the germline ends. This CDR3 contains 14 residues. The chain's CDR3 is CSVRPQQDTGELFF. The CDR3 DNA follows: TGCAGCGTTAGGCCCCAGCAGGACACCGGGGAGCTGTTTTTT.

V and J are TRBV20-1 and TRBJ2-1; 8 bases are a match to TRBD2. The V gene's germline CDR1 is DFQATT and CDR2 SNEGSKA (reference sequence). The length of the CDR3 is 15 residues. The trim removed 6 bases at V and 0 bases at J, leaving 7 bases unmatched. CDR3: CSATILADSYNEQFF. Here the CDR3 DNA reads TGCAGTGCCACGATACTAGCGGACTCCTACAATGAGCAGTTCTTC.

J is TRBJ2-7 and V is TRBV6-2 or TRBV6-3, with unresolved D. V gave up 5 bases and J gave up 3 bases, with 11 bases separating them. Germline V lookup: CDR1 MNHEY, CDR2 SVGEGT. The CDR3 spans 13 residues. CDR3 sequence (DNA): TGTGCCAGCAGTCCAAGACACTTCTACGAGCAGTACTTC. Its translation: CASSPRHFYEQYF.

The V and J genes are TRBV4-3 and TRBJ2-1; TRBD2 agrees at 7 bases. Germline V gene data show CDR1 as LGHNA and CDR2 as YSLEER. The CDR3 totals 19 residues. V trimming: 2 bases; J trimming: 4 bases; junction bases outside the gene matches: 17. Here the CDR3 DNA reads TGCGCCAGCAGCCAAAGTCCAGCGCAAAGCGGGACGGAATACAATGAGCAGTTCTTC. The encoded protein is CASSQSPAQSGTEYNEQFF.

The chain couples TRBV19 to TRBJ2-5; D unclear. V dropped 4 bases and J dropped 0 bases, with 9 bases sitting between them. Germline lookup yields CDR1 LNHDA and CDR2 SQIVND (reference sequence). The CDR3 runs to 14 residues. The chain's CDR3 is CASSSGGNQETQYF. The CDR3 DNA is TGTGCCAGTAGTAGCGGCGGCAACCAAGAGACCCAGTACTTC.

This clonotype came up many times. The chain combines TRBV4-3 with TRBJ2-3, with 8 bases lining up with TRBD2. Germline V gene sequence: CDR1 LGHNA, CDR2 YSLEER. With V trimmed by 0 bases and J by 5 bases, 7 bases remained unmatched. The CDR3 extends over 16 amino acids. The CDR3 sequence: CASSQDLTGGVDTQYF. In nucleotides, the CDR3 is TGCGCCAGCAGCCAAGATTTAACCGGGGGGGTAGATACGCAGTATTTT.

The chain employs TRBV29-1 and TRBJ2-1; 7 bases map to TRBD1. The trim removed 7 bases at V and 4 bases at J, leaving 7 bases unmatched. Germline V gene sequence: CDR1 SQVTM, CDR2 ANQGSEA. The CDR3 spans 13 residues. The CDR3 reads CSALTGTYNEQFF. In DNA form, the CDR3 reads TGCAGCGCTCTGACAGGGACATACAATGAGCAGTTCTTC.

The gene calls are TRBV12-3 or TRBV12-4 and TRBJ2-3; D possibly matches TRBD1 or TRBD2 (5 bases each). Deletions cut 3 bases from V and 4 bases from J, with 14 bases between. There are 15 residues in the CDR3. DNA for the CDR3: TGTGCCAGCAGTTTTCGTGGGGGTAGGGCAGATACGCAGTATTTT. Translation: CASSFRGGRADTQYF.

V and J are TRBV28 and TRBJ2-7; 7 positions agree with TRBD2. Germline V gene lookup returns CDR1 MDHEN and CDR2 SYDVKM. Trimming cost V 7 bases and J 1 base; bases outside gene matches: 10. The CDR3 is 15 amino acids. The CDR3 nucleotides read TGTGCCAGCACCCCGGGGGGACCTTCTTCCTACGAGCAGTACTTC. The encoded protein is CASTPGGPSSYEQYF.

The chain recombines TRBV6-5 with TRBJ2-7, with 7 bases lining up with TRBD1. In germline, CDR1 is MNHEY, CDR2 SVGAGI. The CDR3 sequence is 15 residues long. The V and J ends lost 0 bases and 0 bases, in that order; junction bases with no gene match: 2. The CDR3 nucleotides read TGTGCCAGCAGTTACTCTTACAGGGGCTCCTACGAGCAGTACTTC. It specifies CASSYSYRGSYEQYF.